Detailed here is one T cell receptor beta chain. The antigen is unknown. This sample is drawn from a study of Ad26.COV2.S vaccination and SARS-CoV-2 variants. Sequencing was performed with immunoSEQ multiplex PCR; in TCRdb, only in-frame clones are kept and a portion is missing. The sample carries approximately 300,000 clones, roughly 80% recorded once. CDR3 size: 14 residues. V lost 7 bases and J lost 9; bases outside the gene matches: 7. Looked up from germline, CDR1 is WSHSY and CDR2 is SAAADI. Treatment meaning: approximately 18 received Ad26.COV2.S at low or high dose, single or two shots; roughly five received placebo; per-sample allocation not given. Sampling happened 63 days after the first vaccine or placebo injection. This person who donated was an adult of 18-55 years in Boston. Study-wide points: Total T cell responses were possibly underestimated by TCR breadth and depth analyses.

Sequenced here: peripheral blood, sampled in a trial of Ad26.COV2.S vaccine versus placebo. V and J are TRBV10-2 and TRBJ2-2; TRBD2 matches at 11 bases. This clonotype was obtained from a person between 18 and 59 years old who received the Ad26.COV2.S COVID-19 vaccine or a placebo. CDR3 sequence (DNA): TGCGCCAGCATCAAGGGGACTAGCGGCTGGGAGCTGTTTTTT. It codes for CASIKGTSGWELFF.